The source of this T cell receptor (beta chain) is a study of T cells after yellow fever vaccination (dated by TCRdb to the late 2010s). Broadly, across the study: Libraries from fractions with low cell numbers were prepared with the SMART-Seq v4 Ultra Low Input RNA kit. Bulk TCR alpha and beta repertoires were sequenced longitudinally to track T-cell clones before and after primary and booster YFV17D yellow fever vaccination. Two healthy male donors, one aged 18 to 30 and one aged 30 to 39 years, were included in the cohort. Blood was drawn at multiple timepoints before and after primary and secondary immunization, with bulk PBMC replicates and cell subsets isolated. The paper's findings and limits, for the study overall: The secondary T-cell response was found to be weaker but faster than the primary response, with a peak reached on day 5 rather than on day 15. Computational filtering was required because FACS-sorted repertoires could contain abundant contaminating clonotypes from the bulk population. After the booster, most of the clones that had expanded following primary vaccination were detected again (almost 98% of CD4 and around 87% of CD8), which suggests that memory was broadly maintained. A small share of clonotypes was detected in both CD4 and CD8 compartments, with the overlap likely arising from convergent recombination. Because the study included only a couple of donors, the extent to which the findings can be generalized is limited.

This specimen's treatment or condition label, per the study, means: live attenuated yellow fever vaccine strain. PBMCs were isolated from peripheral blood using a standard Ficoll-Paque protocol. Dynabeads CD4 and CD8 positive selection kits were used to isolate CD4 and CD8 T-cell fractions. RNA was extracted with TriZol from bulk PBMCs, CD4 and CD8 fractions, and dextramer-positive and dextramer-negative fractions. The CDR3, cysteine through phenylalanine, is 13 amino acids long. The sequence is cut down to CDR3 DNA, 39 bases in frame from base 1. Cut back by 5 bases and 3 bases, the V and J ends lie 9 bases apart. The germline V gene encodes CDR1 SGHAT and CDR2 FQNNGV. To note about this clonotype: The target of this receptor is not known. Per-nucleotide qualities are absent, and no much larger clonotype sits a single base away.

The sample was run on an Illumina NovaSeq 6000. Synthesis of TCR cDNA relied on 5'RACE template switching, a step that introduced a universal primer site along with unique molecular identifiers. cDNA synthesis was primed from both the TCR alpha and TCR beta constant segments. Library amplification used two PCR steps, and the second PCR step added sample barcodes and sequencing adapters. Libraries were sequenced on Illumina HiSeq 2500 (2x100 bp) or NovaSeq (2x150 bp). The study's processing was this. MIGEC was used to demultiplex reads and collapse the reads into UMI consensus sequences, and MiXCR was used for V(D)J alignment. Using edgeR on replicate PBMC samples, clonotypes were called vaccine-responding if FDR was below 0.01 and the log2 fold change was above 5 up to day 15. Each bulk clonotype was labeled CD4 or CD8 based on which sequenced repertoire, CD4 or CD8, contained the clonotype at higher abundance. TCRdb trimmed public reads at Q25 via fastp, called clones via MiXCR and kept in-frame beta chains. One record per CDR3 amino acid sequence lists the most common genes and DNA. The V and J calls reflect TCRdb's pipeline rather than the authors' work. Here the sample has a few hundred thousand distinct CDR3 sequences; 8.7% occur a single time. The ten top clones hold 3% to 3.5% of the sample.

The chain uses TRBV11-2 and TRBJ2-3; the D segment might be TRBD1 or TRBD2, since each matches 5 bases. This TCR was sampled from a man aged 18 to 35 who received the YFV17D yellow fever vaccine. The sample in question was CD4+ T cells sorted from PBMCs, obtained 5 days after the yellow fever booster vaccination. The sequenced DNA: TGTGCCAGCAGCGGGGACCAGACAGATACGCAGTATTTT. This codes for CASSGDQTDTQYF.